This TCR beta chain was recovered during a study of cytomegalovirus exposure and HLA in healthy donors. Findings and limits, study-wide: TCR association rates varied by HLA locus in a later analysis, with DRB1 highest and HLA-C lowest. Presence/absence results assume similar sequencing depth per donor, which may not hold. TRBV6-2, TRBV6-3 and some other V segments were unresolvable in 87-base-pair reads.

The CDR3 has 13 amino acids. Germline CDR1 reads GTSNPN; CDR2 reads SVGIG (reference sequence). V lost 3 bases to trimming and J lost 8 bases, with 16 bases between them. As concerns this clone: Its specificity is unknown.

A multiplex PCR was run with 60 Vbeta primers and 13 Jbeta primers. TCRdb's table, derived via immunoSEQ multiplex PCR, lists solely in-frame clones and lacks some. The sample includes about 150,000 clones, approximately 81% of them seen just once. This TCR derives from a woman between 18 and 29 years old in good health and CMV-seronegative. Sequenced: PBMCs. V is TRBV30 and J is TRBJ1-2, with D possibly being TRBD1 (5 bases). CDR3 sequence (DNA): TGTGCCTGGAGCTCAACGGGACTTTGCGGCTACACCTTC. Its protein product is CAWSSTGLCGYTF.